Listed below are T cell receptor beta chains from one sample, sequenced in a study of shared clonotypes between healthy human individuals. TCRdb's table, derived via immunoSEQ multiplex PCR, lists solely in-frame clones and lacks some. In the table there are 2 million to 2.5 million clones, 90% to 96% of which are singletons. Source material: naive CD4+ T cells sorted from blood. The receptors were sampled from a young man in good health. CDR3s include the opening cysteine and the closing phenylalanine or tryptophan. Each record gives: J gene, clone size, V gene, D gene, CDR3 protein, CDR3 DNA. The D gene is left open where the match is weak. A clone size is listed for some rows: how often the clone was seen (once, few, many), or a class if it is expanded.

TRBJ1-2 | once | TRBV12-2 | - | CASRLVRTGGNYGYTF | TGTGCAAGTCGCTTAGTTAGGACAGGGGGCAACTATGGCTACACCTTC
TRBJ1-2 | - | TRBV29-1 | - | CSVEVPTGYGYTF | TGCAGCGTTGAAGTACCTACGGGCTATGGCTACACCTTC
TRBJ1-4 | - | TRBV4-1 | - | CASSQEAQGARKLFF | TGCGCCAGCAGCCAAGAGGCCCAGGGAGCGAGGAAACTGTTTTTT
TRBJ1-1 | - | TRBV28 | TRBD1 | CASSPGTGGTEAFF | TGTGCCAGCAGTCCCGGGACAGGGGGGACTGAAGCTTTCTTT
TRBJ2-5 | - | TRBV15 | - | CATSREQGWVIETQYF | TGTGCCACCAGCAGAGAACAGGGCTGGGTGATAGAGACCCAGTACTTC
TRBJ1-1 | - | TRBV2 | - | CASSYAGGFTEAFF | TGTGCCAGCAGTTATGCAGGTGGGTTCACTGAAGCTTTCTTT
TRBJ2-6 | - | TRBV13 | - | CASSLGYVARANVLTF | TGTGCCAGCAGCTTAGGGTACGTAGCACGGGCCAACGTCCTGACTTTC
TRBJ2-5 | once | TRBV6-5 | TRBD2 | CASSYGGREGETQYF | TGTGCCAGCAGTTACGGCGGGAGAGAGGGAGAGACCCAGTACTTC
TRBJ2-5 | - | TRBV2 | - | CASTLGLKETQYF | TGTGCCTCGACCTTAGGCCTTAAAGAGACCCAGTACTTC
TRBJ2-1 | - | TRBV4-3 | TRBD2 | CASSQDLSSGRSSYNEQFF | TGCGCCAGCAGCCAAGATTTGTCGAGCGGGAGGAGCTCCTACAATGAGCAGTTCTTC
TRBJ1-4 | - | TRBV14 | - | CASSFRGGKEKLFF | TGTGCCAGCAGCTTCCGGGGGGGGAAGGAAAAACTGTTTTTT
TRBJ2-7 | - | TRBV7-9 | - | CASSDRDTTYEQYF | TGTGCCAGCAGCGACCGGGACACCACCTACGAGCAGTACTTC
TRBJ1-2 | - | TRBV6-1 | - | CASSEALGGNYGYTF | TGTGCCAGCAGTGAAGCGTTGGGGGGAAACTATGGCTACACCTTC
TRBJ1-3 | - | TRBV18 | - | CASSPIQGGDTIYF | TGTGCCAGCTCACCAATACAGGGTGGGGACACCATATATTTT
TRBJ2-7 | once | TRBV18 | TRBD1 | CASSPGTGREQYF | TGTGCCAGCTCACCCGGGACAGGGCGCGAGCAGTACTTC
TRBJ1-2 | once | TRBV18 | TRBD1 | CASSLDRVNYGYTF | TGTGCCAGCTCACTGGACAGGGTCAACTATGGCTACACCTTC
TRBJ2-2 | - | TRBV19 | TRBD2 | CASSTPSSGSAGELFF | TGTGCCAGTAGTACCCCCTCGAGCGGGAGCGCCGGGGAGCTGTTTTTT
TRBJ1-5 | - | TRBV30 | - | CAWSVKGGGQPQHF | TGTGCCTGGAGTGTCAAGGGGGGTGGTCAGCCCCAGCATTTT
TRBJ1-1 | - | TRBV30 | - | CAWSRGGNTEAFF | TGTGCCTGGAGTAGGGGGGGGAACACTGAAGCTTTCTTT
TRBJ2-3 | - | TRBV28 | TRBD2 | CASRRNGASGPTSTDTQYF | TGTGCCAGCAGAAGAAATGGGGCTAGCGGGCCTACTAGCACAGATACGCAGTATTTT
TRBJ2-5 | - | TRBV30 | - | CAWAGAETQYF | TGTGCCTGGGCCGGTGCGGAGACCCAGTACTTC
TRBJ1-2 | - | TRBV30 | TRBD1 | CAWSHSGTGNNGYTF | TGTGCCTGGAGTCATAGTGGGACAGGGAACAACGGCTACACCTTC
TRBJ2-5 | - | TRBV5-1 | TRBD2 | CASSMTSGQETQYF | TGCGCCAGCAGCATGACTAGCGGCCAAGAGACCCAGTACTTC
TRBJ2-2 | once | TRBV5-1 | TRBD1 | CASRTGQGDTGELFF | TGCGCCAGCAGAACGGGACAGGGTGACACCGGGGAGCTGTTTTTT
TRBJ2-2 | - | TRBV5-1 | - | CASSLGNRDGELFF | TGCGCCAGCAGCTTGGGCAATAGGGACGGGGAGCTGTTTTTT
TRBJ2-6 | - | TRBV10-3 | - | CAISEGVLSGANVLTF | TGTGCCATCAGTGAGGGAGTTCTCTCTGGGGCCAACGTCCTGACTTTC
TRBJ1-2 | - | TRBV11-3 | - | CASSIQSLRGDYGYTF | TGTGCCAGCAGCATCCAGTCATTGCGGGGTGACTATGGCTACACCTTC
TRBJ1-4 | - | TRBV2 | - | CASGKDRTNEKLFF | TGTGCCAGCGGGAAGGACAGAACTAATGAAAAACTGTTTTTT
TRBJ1-1 | - | TRBV5-1 | TRBD1 | CASSPRTGGVNTEAFF | TGCGCCAGCAGCCCACGAACAGGGGGAGTAAACACTGAAGCTTTCTTT
TRBJ2-7 | - | TRBV5-1 | TRBD2 | CASSLSLAGGLHEQYF | TGCGCCAGCAGCTTGTCCCTAGCGGGAGGGCTCCACGAGCAGTACTTC
TRBJ2-1 | - | TRBV18 | TRBD2 | CASSPIPLAGFHEQFF | TGTGCCAGCTCACCAATCCCACTAGCGGGTTTCCATGAGCAGTTCTTC
TRBJ1-1 | - | TRBV7-2 | - | CASSLMGLGVPTEAFF | TGTGCCAGCAGCTTAATGGGGCTTGGGGTGCCCACTGAAGCTTTCTTT
TRBJ2-1 | - | TRBV7-2 | TRBD2 | CASSSPGAGVYNEQFF | TGTGCCAGCAGCTCCCCGGGAGCGGGGGTCTACAATGAGCAGTTCTTC
TRBJ2-5 | - | TRBV19 | - | CASRQGETQYF | TGTGCCAGCCGGCAGGGAGAGACCCAGTACTTC
TRBJ2-7 | - | TRBV18 | TRBD2 | CASSPPSGGTTYEQYF | TGTGCCAGCTCACCCCCTAGCGGGGGGACCACCTACGAGCAGTACTTC
TRBJ2-7 | - | TRBV7-2 | - | CASSLLPLGSYEQYF | TGTGCCAGCAGCTTACTCCCCCTGGGTTCCTACGAGCAGTACTTC
TRBJ2-3 | - | TRBV5-1 | - | CASSLDRNTDTQYF | TGCGCCAGCAGCTTGGATCGGAACACAGATACGCAGTATTTT
TRBJ2-6 | - | TRBV4-1 | - | CASSHKIAKGGNVLTF | TGCGCCAGCAGCCATAAGATCGCGAAGGGAGGCAACGTCCTGACTTTC
TRBJ1-3 | - | TRBV28 | - | CASSPGARSGNTIYF | TGTGCCAGCAGTCCGGGAGCCCGCTCTGGAAACACCATATATTTT
TRBJ1-2 | - | TRBV7-8 | - | CASSLNDRPLDGYTF | TGTGCCAGCAGCTTAAATGACAGGCCCCTTGACGGCTACACCTTC